These 10 T cell receptor beta chains share one sample of origin, sequenced in a study of radiotherapy plus CTLA-4 blockade in lung cancer. The data were produced by immunoSEQ multiplex PCR, yet TCRdb's version contains in-frame clones alone and is incomplete. Of roughly 71,000 clones in the sample, 78% are singletons; the top ten hold more than 7%. This specimen consisted of peripheral blood, obtained from a patient treated with radiotherapy plus ipilimumab. The receptor source for this set is a human donor with non-small cell lung cancer who had a complete response to radiotherapy plus ipilimumab.

Only one count was recorded for this clone. The CDR3 sequence: CASSSDRVYGYTF. The CDR3 DNA is TGTGCCAGCAGCTCGGACAGGGTCTATGGCTACACCTTC. The chain has TRBV7-2 and TRBJ1-2, with TRBD1 matching over 8 bases. CDR1 SGHTA and CDR2 FQGNSA come from the germline V gene. V trimming: 4 bases; J trimming: 4 bases; junction bases outside the gene matches: 2. The CDR3 runs to 13 residues.

The chain uses TRBV10-2 and TRBJ2-7; 8 bases fit TRBD1. V dropped 4 bases and J dropped 0; count of bases not matched to a gene: 2. The CDR3 consists of 14 residues. Germline lookup yields CDR1 WSHSY and CDR2 SAAADI. The chain's CDR3 is CASSGQGNSYEQYF. CDR3 DNA: TGCGCCAGCAGTGGACAGGGGAACTCCTACGAGCAGTACTTC.

This sequence joins TRBV7-2 and TRBJ2-2; D is tentatively TRBD1 or TRBD2 (6 bases each). The V end lost 1 base, the J end lost 5 bases, and 11 bases lay between the germline ends. The CDR3 length is 15 residues. CDR1 and CDR2 (germline): SGHTA, FQGNSA. CDR3 loop: CASSLVRGQTGELFF. The CDR3, as DNA: TGTGCCAGCAGCTTAGTCCGGGGGCAAACCGGGGAGCTGTTTTTT.

This chain joins TRBV4-1 and TRBJ2-7; D ambiguous. The CDR3 consists of 14 residues. Germline-derived CDR1 and CDR2 are MGHRA and YSYEKL. V lost 1 base to trimming and J lost 2 bases, with 9 bases between them. The CDR3 region is CASSQVGRPYEQYF. The CDR3 DNA is TGCGCCAGCAGCCAAGTGGGTCGCCCCTACGAGCAGTACTTC.

The chain combines TRBV5-6 with TRBJ1-1, with TRBD1 matching 7 bases. The J segment lost 11 bases and the V segment lost 4 bases, leaving 11 bases of the junction unmatched. CDR1 is SGHDT, CDR2 YYEEEE, per germline. This CDR3 spans 13 amino acids. The CDR3 DNA is TGTGCCAGCAGCACCTCAGGGGGAGTGGATGCTTTCTTT. Protein product: CASSTSGGVDAFF.

The chain carries TRBV7-8 and TRBJ1-1; tentative D call: TRBD1 (5 bases). This CDR3 spans 14 amino acids. CDR1 SGHVS and CDR2 FQNEAQ come from the germline V gene. The V gene lost 1 base and the J gene lost 0 bases, with 6 bases spanning the gap. DNA for the CDR3: TGTGCCAGCAGCTTAGGACAGATGAACACTGAAGCTTTCTTT. Translated, it gives CASSLGQMNTEAFF.

The rearrangement uses TRBV5-1 and TRBJ1-2; the D is unclear. V lost 0 bases, J lost 4 bases, and 10 bases lay in between. The germline V gene has CDR1 SGHRS and CDR2 YFSETQ. The CDR3 extends over 14 amino acids. Written as DNA, the CDR3 is TGCGCCAGCAGCTTGGCCGGGAGGGTCTATGGCTACACCTTC. Translated: CASSLAGRVYGYTF.

This sequence joins TRBV2 and TRBJ2-2; TRBD1 might be the D (5 bases). In germline, CDR1 is SNHLY, CDR2 FYNNEI. The CDR3 has 14 amino acids. The ends were cut back, 3 bases at V and 4 bases at J, with 9 bases in the middle. The CDR3 reads CASSDMGRTGELFF. The CDR3 region has the DNA TGTGCCAGCAGTGACATGGGGCGCACCGGGGAGCTGTTTTTT.

V gene TRBV11-3 combines with J gene TRBJ2-3; 11 positions agree with TRBD2. The CDR3 spans 15 residues. CDR1 is SGHNT and CDR2 is YENEEA in the germline V gene. The V gene end was trimmed by 4 bases and the J gene end by 6 bases; junction bases not matched to a gene: 6. The CDR3 nucleotides are TGTGCCAGCAGCTCACTTAGGACTAGCGGGGATACGCAGTATTTT. It encodes CASSSLRTSGDTQYF. The full variable domain, its missing parts supplied by reference TRBV11-3 and TRBJ2-3, is EAGVVQSPRYKIIEKKQPVAFWCNPISGHNTLYWYLQNLGQGPELLIRYENEEAVDDSQLPKDRFSAERLKGVDSTLKIQPAELGDSAVYLCASSSLRTSGDTQYFGPGTRLTVL.

V gene TRBV5-4 combines with J gene TRBJ2-1, with TRBD2 identical over 12 bases. This CDR3 has 16 amino acids. In germline, CDR1 is SGHNT, CDR2 YYREEE (reference sequence). V shed 1 base, J shed 6 bases, and the junction held 5 bases outside the gene matches. CDR3 in amino acids: CASSLWALAGGNEQFF. The CDR3 DNA is TGTGCCAGCAGCTTGTGGGCACTAGCGGGGGGCAATGAGCAGTTCTTC.